Shown below are 3 T cell receptor beta chains from a single sample sequenced in a study of patients and donors after allogeneic stem cell transplantation. TCRdb redid the calling of the RT-PCR reads with MiXCR, one entry per CDR3 protein. The table includes around 200,000 distinct CDR3 sequences, 35% to 45% detected once. Sequenced material: blood, either unsorted or a sorted T cell fraction (not recorded which). The receptors were sampled from a human donor who was either an allogeneic HSCT recipient or a stem cell or donor lymphocyte infusion donor (not recorded which). It is not recorded whose cells these are; they may come from a transplant donor.

This clonotype was picked up a small number of times. V is TRBV12-3 or TRBV12-4 and J is TRBJ1-1, with 10 bases identical to TRBD1. V dropped 3 bases and J dropped 3; count of bases not matched to a gene: 7. This CDR3 has 16 amino acids. CDR3 nucleotide sequence: TGTGCCAGCAGTTTGGGACAGGGGCAAGATCACACTGAAGCTTTCTTT. Translated, it gives CASSLGQGQDHTEAFF.

The table lists this clonotype with a few counts. The chain joins TRBV9 to TRBJ1-6, with D perhaps TRBD1 (5 bases). CDR1 and CDR2 from the germline V gene are SGDLS and YYNGEE. The CDR3 covers 15 residues. V was pared by 3 bases and J by 14 bases, with 21 bases between. The CDR3 loop is CASSAGTGSFMTLHF. The CDR3 DNA follows: TGTGCCAGCAGCGCCGGGACCGGGAGCTTTATGACCCTCCACTTT.

This rearrangement joins TRBV27 to TRBJ1-5; 7 bases are a match to TRBD1. This CDR3 region has 16 residues. The V segment lost 2 bases and the J segment 2 bases; nucleotides outside the gene matches: 6. Germline assignment: CDR1 MNHEY and CDR2 SMNVEV (reference sequence). In DNA form, the CDR3 reads TGTGCCAGCAGTTTACGGGGAGACAGGGGCAATCAGCCCCAGCATTTT. Protein sequence: CASSLRGDRGNQPQHF.